This entry describes one T cell receptor beta chain. The sample carries other DNA sequences with the same CDR3. Profiled with immunoSEQ multiplex PCR; TCRdb holds only in-frame clones, not every one. This sample has some 2.1 million clones; approximately 95% occur once, and the top ten carry 0.13%. This record comes from a study of shared clonotypes between healthy human individuals. In germline, CDR1 is SEHNR, CDR2 FQNEAQ (reference sequence). V lost 2 bases, J lost 1 base, and 1 base stayed unmatched. This CDR3 is 15 amino acids long. Sequencing was carried out using naive CD4+ T cells sorted from blood. Noted subset: CD45RA+ positively selected. The clonotype comes from a man aged 18-30 years in good health. This chain connects TRBV7-9 to TRBJ2-5; 10 bases are shared with TRBD2. CDR3 amino acids: CASSLIAGGQETQYF. In nucleotides, the CDR3 is TGTGCCAGCAGCTTAATAGCGGGGGGCCAAGAGACCCAGTACTTC.